This paragraph covers one TCR beta chain sequence. The antigen it binds to is not known. This entry belongs to a study of cytomegalovirus exposure and HLA in healthy donors (dated by TCRdb to the late 2010s). Concerning the study at large: In an earlier analysis of under 600 of the donors, approximately 260 Gb of sequence data and approximately 120 million unique TCR beta sequences from approximately 180 million T cells were reported. To predict cytomegalovirus infection status, the study brought together high-throughput TCR immunosequencing, statistical association of individual TCRs with disease status, and machine learning. Four to six DR-DQ haplotypes were handled as single units for association and clustering, since linkage in the cohort was strong. Using immunosequencing, the study profiled T cell repertoires from about 610 subjects and related those repertoires to cytomegalovirus serostatus. The genetic ancestry cluster associated with self-reported Caucasian donors included over 65% of the approximately 400 genotyped donors. Across 300 to 500 genotyped donors of the cohort, an average of about 240,000 unique TCR beta nucleotide sequences per donor were sequenced, and about a sixth of those sequences were non-productive. Roughly 300 gigabases of sequencing data and approximately 93 million unique TCR sequences were included in an early release covering about 600 HLA-typed donors. A later analysis re-analyzed previously published TCR beta repertoires from about 600 donors and added high-resolution HLA genotyping to study TCR occurrence patterns. Donor age, sex, ethnicity and CMV serostatus were compiled together with the repertoire data. Typing coverage varied by locus: roughly 620-630 donors for A, B, C, DRB1 and DQB1; roughly 500 for DQA1; more than 600 for DPA1; around 490 for DPB1. In an earlier analysis of around 540 of the donors, high-throughput TCR beta sequencing was used to judge whether each TCR beta V gene segment behaved as functional or pseudogenic. A later genetic analysis took genome-wide SNP genotypes for about three fifths of the roughly 670 donors and used that subset as a discovery cohort. Rather than drawing on any new phenotypic data, the later analysis identified candidate immune exposures from TCR beta sequences and the way those sequences occurred across donors. The study aimed to test whether signatures of past pathogen exposure could be identified by cataloging public T cell receptors. HLA typing included class I and class II loci at four-digit resolution. Every discovery cohort repertoire had been produced on one sequencing platform. Besides the first cohort of 550 to 750 subjects, a separate validation cohort made up of 120 or so different subjects was used. Paper-wide results and their limitations: Some IMGT-functional V segments, including TRBV6-2 and TRBV6-3, could not be distinguished by the 87-base-pair reads and were therefore excluded. According to a later analysis, TCR association rates differed among HLA loci, with DRB1 alleles showing the most associated TCRs and HLA-C alleles showing the fewest. A later analysis associated about 17,000 TCR beta sequences with specific HLA alleles at a false discovery rate of 0.05. According to the authors, the approach could potentially be generalized to other disease states and immunological phenotypes. Compared with equally common non-associated chains, HLA-associated TCR beta chains in a later analysis were more clonally expanded and had lower generation probabilities. Linkage disequilibrium might explain the correlated functional status among segregating V segments, but an unknown experimental factor could not be ruled out. The presence/absence analyses assumed that sequencing depth was roughly uniform across donors, and that assumption may not be true. The classifier was reported to diagnose cytomegalovirus status with high specificity and sensitivity in both the original cohort and the validation cohort. Assigning TCR associations to individual alleles was difficult when HLA alleles, especially DR and DQ, strongly co-occurred. The study gave a list of more than 150 TCR beta chains associated with cytomegalovirus. A later genetic analysis reported fewer N-insertions in productive TCRs among donors in an Asian-associated ancestry cluster than the approximately 670-donor mean. A group of highly shared sequence variants was considered likely to be a technical artifact of the sequencing pipeline. Several of the top co-occurrence clusters appeared to be linked to parvovirus B19, influenza, CMV and Epstein-Barr virus, according to a later analysis. For the cohort, immune exposure information was limited to CMV serostatus. A few of the identified cytomegalovirus-associated TCR beta chains were confirmed in vitro to be specific for cytomegalovirus antigens. Because counts were too low, about 15 rarely observed V segments, including chromosome 9 orphons, were left out of the earlier analysis of some 640 of the donors. The cohort was sequenced for TCR beta chains only, and without alpha or paired-chain data the features that could be detected were limited. Most CMV-associated TCR beta chains appeared to be HLA-restricted in a later analysis, and the HLA associations seemed to be driven largely by CMV exposure. Most TCR sequences were observed very rarely across donors, whereas some public TCRs were present in many individuals. A further reported finding was that TCR beta sequences accurately predicted the HLA-A and HLA-B alleles for most subjects in the first cohort. Broadly in line with IMGT annotations, most TCR beta V segments showed up in productive rearrangements about 90% or about 30% of the time in an earlier analysis of 587 of the donors. HLA typing was unavailable for some donors at each locus, so association tests used only the typed subset. In a later genetic analysis, a missense DCLRE1C variant was associated with V-gene and J-gene trimming of TCR beta chains, and the association was replicated in an independent cohort.

V is shortened by 0 bases, J by 5 bases, and the region joining them spans 13 bases. Including the terminal cysteine and phenylalanine, the CDR3 comprises 15 residues. Left in the record is the CDR3 DNA by itself, 45 bases read in frame from the first base. Per the germline V gene, KGHSH is the CDR1 and LQKENI is the CDR2. The cohort comprised approximately 700 healthy bone marrow donors. Cohort members were all nominally healthy when sampled, although unrecorded immune exposures were likely present. The donor tested CMV seropositive and was one of the 289 seropositive cohort members. A peripheral blood sample was provided by each donor, and peripheral blood mononuclear cells were used for TCR beta sequencing. Genomic DNA extraction from the blood cell samples was performed with the Qiagen DNeasy Blood Extraction Kit. Receptors were amplified or captured by the immunoSEQ multiplex PCR assay. For the multiplex PCR, a mixture combining 60 forward primers for TCR Vbeta segments and 13 reverse primers for TCR Jbeta segments was used. A multiplex PCR assay on genomic DNA amplified the CDR3 region of rearranged TCR beta genes. The amplified TCR beta libraries were sequenced on the Illumina HiSeq System as 87-base-pair reads. In the authors' own workflow: A later analysis tallied 70 million to 100 million unique TCR beta chains across the 660 or so repertoires, and about 12 million of those chains were shared by two or more donors. Raw reads were error-corrected and collapsed into unique sequences with a nearest-neighbor algorithm that merged closely related sequences to remove PCR and sequencing errors. To assign V, D and J gene segments, CDR3 sequences were aligned to IMGT reference sequences. For a sequence to be retained, at least a six-nucleotide match to both a V gene segment and a J gene segment was required. Rearrangements were called productive when the CDR3 lacked stop codons and stayed in frame with V and J; all others were non-productive. Following IMGT convention, CDR3 was defined as the stretch from the second conserved V-encoded cysteine up to the conserved J-encoded phenylalanine. Sequences without an unambiguous match to a single V gene segment were excluded from the earlier analysis of several hundred of the donors. In an earlier analysis of about 590 of the donors, a V segment was called functional when productive rearrangements were above 56.7%, and segregating when the standard deviation between donors exceeded 5%. A statistical classification framework was developed to diagnose cytomegalovirus status using the catalog of TCR beta chain sequences. V and J gene assignment, in a later analysis, came from comparing TCR nucleotide sequences with IMGT/GENE-DB human TR gene sequences. The TCRdist pipeline was used in a later analysis to assign CDR3 sequences and most-parsimonious VDJ recombination scenarios. In a later analysis, each TCR beta chain was defined by its CDR3 amino acid sequence together with its V-gene family, and reads lacking a unique V-gene family were excluded. A later analysis removed 600 or so highly shared, low-generation-probability nucleotide sequences to deal with suspected cross-contamination and a sequencing artifact. In a later analysis, a clonal expansion index was calculated for each public chain from normalized within-repertoire ranks of inferred template counts. Generation probabilities in a later analysis came from a VDJ recombination model fitted to out-of-frame rearrangements, and those results were checked against IGoR. A later analysis scored TCR-TCR, TCR-HLA and TCR-CMV co-occurrence with hypergeometric tests, applying a repertoire-size bias correction to TCR pairs. False discovery rates were estimated in a later analysis by permuting HLA or CMV assignments 20 times. A later analysis grouped co-occurring TCRs with DBSCAN, adding TCRdist sequence similarity when clustering within HLA-allele-positive subsets. Repertoires with fewer than 30,000 or more than 120,000 public chains were left out of co-occurrence clustering, as were a handful of repertoires with anomalous nucleotide sharing. TCRdb limited this immuneACCESS table to in-frame rearrangements with V and J called. A share of clones is missing; checked studies link under half to unresolved V genes, and the rest is unexplained. V and J calls plus clone size are reproduced from that table; the DNA served to infer D and trimming. The sample has about 38,000 clones on record. Jointly, the top ten make up approximately 9% of the sample.

The receptor comes from a man in his forties or fifties in good health and CMV-seropositive. The rearranged segments are TRBV18 and TRBJ2-5, with TRBD1 as a weak D call on 6 bases. Sequenced material: PBMCs. The DNA sequence is given as TGTGCCAGCTCACCACCGGGCCAGGGGTCGGAGACCCAGTACTTC. It translates as CASSPPGQGSETQYF.